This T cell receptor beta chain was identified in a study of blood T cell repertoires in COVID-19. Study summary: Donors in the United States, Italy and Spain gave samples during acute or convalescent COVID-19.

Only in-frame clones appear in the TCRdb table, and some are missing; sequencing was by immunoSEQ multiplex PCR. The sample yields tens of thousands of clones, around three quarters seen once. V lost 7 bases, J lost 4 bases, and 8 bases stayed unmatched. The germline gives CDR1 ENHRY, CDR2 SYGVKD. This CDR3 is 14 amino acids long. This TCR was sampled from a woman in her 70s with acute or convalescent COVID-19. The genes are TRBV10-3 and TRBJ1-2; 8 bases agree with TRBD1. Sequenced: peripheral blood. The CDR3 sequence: CAINPRGLGYGYTF. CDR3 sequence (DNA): TGTGCCATCAACCCCAGGGGGCTGGGCTATGGCTACACCTTC.